This passage covers 19 T cell receptor beta chains from one sample sequenced in a study of blood T cell repertoires in COVID-19. TCRdb keeps only in-frame clones here, not all; method: immunoSEQ multiplex PCR. The table records about 160,000 clones, 75% to 90% of them present only once. Sequenced input: peripheral blood. The receptors were sampled from an elderly woman with active or convalescent COVID-19.

The chain is built from TRBV10-2 and TRBJ1-3; 7 bases are a match to TRBD1. The CDR3 totals 14 residues. Germline CDR1 WSHSY, CDR2 SAAADI. J lost 3 bases, V lost 3 bases, and 2 bases had no gene match. The CDR3 DNA sequence: TGCGCCAGCAGTGACGGGACAGTTGGAAACACCATATATTTT. Encoded protein: CASSDGTVGNTIYF.

V gene TRBV7-2 combines with J gene TRBJ2-3, with 12 bases aligning to TRBD2. Per germline, CDR1 SGHTA and CDR2 FQGNSA. V lost 2 bases to trimming and J lost 3 bases; unmatched junction nucleotides: 12. This CDR3 contains 19 residues. The CDR3 loop reads CASSLIPSGGAGRTDTQYF. The DNA for the CDR3 is TGTGCCAGCAGCTTAATTCCTAGCGGGGGGGCCGGTAGGACAGATACGCAGTATTTT.

The chain couples TRBV5-4 to TRBJ2-5; weak D call: TRBD1 (5 bases). Looked up from germline, CDR1 is SGHNT and CDR2 is YYREEE (reference sequence). The length of the CDR3 is 13 residues. V lost 0 bases and J 5 bases, leaving 8 bases between the germline ends. CDR3 protein: CASSLGAGETQYF. The CDR3 bases are TGTGCCAGCAGCTTGGGGGCAGGGGAGACCCAGTACTTC. Based on the CDR3 plus reference TRBV5-4 and TRBJ2-5, the full variable domain is ETGVTQSPTHLIKTRGQQVTLRCSSQSGHNTVSWYQQALGQGPQFIFQYYREEENGRGNFPPRFSGLQFPNYSSELNVNALELDDSALYLCASSLGAGETQYFGPGTRLLVL.

Concerning this clone itself: Other nucleotide sequences in the sample specify the same CDR3. The chain uses TRBV19 and TRBJ1-5; TRBD1 is a possible D gene (6 bases). Trimming took off 6 bases at V and 1 base at J, with 10 bases between the two ends. This CDR3 contains 14 residues. The V gene's germline CDR1 is LNHDA and CDR2 SQIVND (reference sequence). CDR3 bases: TGTGCCAGTAGCTTCAGGGGAAGCAATCAGCCCCAGCATTTT. The encoded protein is CASSFRGSNQPQHF.

The chain recombines TRBV29-1 with TRBJ1-1, with unresolved D. V was shortened by 4 bases and J by 4 bases, with 10 bases between the two germline ends. CDR3 length: 12 residues. Germline-derived CDR1 and CDR2 are SQVTM and ANQGSEA. The CDR3 sequence is CSVVPQSTEAFF. The CDR3 nucleotides read TGCAGCGTTGTACCGCAGTCCACTGAAGCTTTCTTT. Full variable domain (outside the CDR3, taken from reference TRBV29-1 and TRBJ1-1): SAVISQKPSRDICQRGTSLTIQCQVDSQVTMMFWYRQQPGQSLTLIATANQGSEATYESGFVIDKFPISRPNLTFSTLTVSNMSPEDSSIYLCSVVPQSTEAFFGQGTRLTVV.

This clone occurred once. This rearrangement joins TRBV14 to TRBJ1-6; D is perhaps TRBD1 (6 bases). CDR3 length: 15 amino acids. The germline gives CDR1 SGHDN, CDR2 FVKESK. Trimming shortened V by 0 bases and J by 6 bases, and 9 bases separated the two germline ends. CDR3 nucleotides: TGTGCCAGCAGCCAAGAGCGGGGGCCTAATTCACCCCTCCACTTT. This sequence encodes CASSQERGPNSPLHF.

The gene calls are TRBV5-4 and TRBJ1-2; possible D gene TRBD1, 6 bases. V lost 3 bases and J 6 bases, leaving 15 bases between the germline ends. Per germline, CDR1 SGHNT and CDR2 YYREEE (reference sequence). This CDR3 has 14 residues. CDR3 sequence (DNA): TGTGCCAGCAGCTCTGACGGCGGGGGCGATGGCTACACCTTC. This encodes CASSSDGGGDGYTF.

The CDR3: CASSRRQEMNTEAFF. In nucleotides, the CDR3 is TGTGCCAGCTCGCGCCGACAGGAAATGAACACTGAAGCTTTCTTT. This chain uses TRBV18 with TRBJ1-1; TRBD1 might be the D (6 bases). This CDR3 has 15 residues. CDR1 and CDR2 from the germline V gene are KGHSH and LQKENI. Trimming took off 6 bases at V and 0 bases at J, with 14 bases between the two ends.

This clone was recorded at least ten times. V usage is TRBV10-3 and J usage is TRBJ1-1; D is unclear. The CDR3 is made up of 13 amino acids. Germline CDR1 ENHRY, CDR2 SYGVKD. Trimming removed 4 bases at V and 4 bases at J, with 10 bases between. The CDR3 loop is CAISVDESTEAFF. The CDR3 DNA is TGTGCCATCAGTGTCGATGAGAGCACTGAAGCTTTCTTT.

The rearrangement links TRBV7-9 to TRBJ1-5; D not resolved. The CDR3 is made up of 12 amino acids. Trimming removed 2 bases at V and 5 bases at J, with 4 bases between. In germline, CDR1 is SEHNR, CDR2 FQNEAQ (reference sequence). Written as DNA, the CDR3 is TGTGCCAGCAGCTTACTTGATCAGCCCCAGCATTTT. Amino acids: CASSLLDQPQHF. The variable domain in full, with the rest retrieved from reference TRBV7-9 and TRBJ1-5, is DTGVSQNPRHKITKRGQNVTFRCDPISEHNRLYWYRQTLGQGPEFLTYFQNEAQLEKSRLLSDRFSAERPKGSFSTLEIQRTEQGDSAMYLCASSLLDQPQHFGDGTRLSIL.

This chain connects TRBV10-2 to TRBJ2-2; D is unclear. V gave up 11 bases and J gave up 0 bases, with 19 bases separating them. The CDR3 runs to 16 residues. Germline lookup yields CDR1 WSHSY and CDR2 SAAADI. The CDR3 reads CARAGQTSPNTGELFF. The CDR3, as DNA: TGCGCCCGCGCTGGGCAAACGTCGCCGAACACCGGGGAGCTGTTTTTT.

CDR3 DNA: TGTGCCAGCAGCACCCTCCGCGGGACCTTTTATGGCTACACCTTC. This sequence encodes CASSTLRGTFYGYTF. The chain combines TRBV7-2 with TRBJ1-2, with D possibly TRBD1 on 5 matching bases. Trimming left V 5 bases short and J 5 bases short, with 18 bases between. Germline lookup yields CDR1 SGHTA and CDR2 FQGNSA. The CDR3 is 15 residues long.

The chain links TRBV10-3 to TRBJ2-3; TRBD2 aligns across 8 bases. The CDR3 totals 15 residues. Germline lookup yields CDR1 ENHRY and CDR2 SYGVKD. The V segment lost 4 bases and the J segment 1 base; nucleotides outside the gene matches: 4. The CDR3 protein is CAISVISGGTDTQYF. The CDR3 DNA sequence: TGTGCCATCAGTGTGATTAGCGGGGGCACAGATACGCAGTATTTT.

The V and J genes are TRBV7-2 and TRBJ2-3; tentative D call: TRBD1 (5 bases). Looked up from germline, CDR1 is SGHTA and CDR2 is FQGNSA. There are 14 residues in the CDR3. V was clipped by 1 base and J by 5 bases, with 10 bases between them. Written as DNA, the CDR3 is TGTGCCAGCAGCTTAGGACAGACTGGAGATACGCAGTATTTT. Its translation is CASSLGQTGDTQYF.

The chain carries TRBV5-5 and TRBJ1-4; 8 bases fit TRBD1. CDR1 and CDR2 (germline): SGHKS, YYEKEE (reference sequence). There are 15 residues in the CDR3. Trimming removed 5 bases from V and 3 bases from J; junction bases left unmatched: 6. CDR3 sequence: CASRADRVPNEKLFF. CDR3 DNA sequence: TGTGCCAGCAGGGCGGACAGGGTACCTAATGAAAAACTGTTTTTT.

The rearrangement links TRBV10-3 to TRBJ1-5; the D gene is possibly TRBD1 (6 bases). V was cut by 8 bases and J by 6 bases, with 11 bases left in between. There are 12 residues in the CDR3. The germline CDR1 and CDR2 sequences are ENHRY and SYGVKD. The CDR3 region is CAISQGVQPQHF. CDR3 nucleotides: TGTGCCATCTCACAGGGAGTTCAGCCCCAGCATTTT.

The chain couples TRBV25-1 to TRBJ2-7; D is perhaps TRBD2 (5 bases). With 6 bases removed from V and 3 bases from J, the gap between germline ends came to 18 bases. The CDR3 length is 15 residues. The germline V gene has CDR1 MGHDK and CDR2 SYGVNS. As DNA, the CDR3 is TGTGCCAGCAGCAACTCTGGAGCGGAGATCTACGAGCAGTACTTC. This translates into CASSNSGAEIYEQYF.

This sequence joins TRBV9 and TRBJ2-2; unclear D gene. The CDR3 is 17 amino acids. Germline V gives CDR1 SGDLS, CDR2 YYNGEE. Trimming removed 0 bases at V and 4 bases at J, with 16 bases between. The CDR3: CASSVADSLASTGELFF. CDR3 in DNA: TGTGCCAGCAGCGTAGCTGACTCGTTGGCGAGCACCGGGGAGCTGTTTTTT.

The V gene is TRBV11-2, the J gene TRBJ2-5; D is uncertain. V lost 3 bases and J lost 0, with 8 bases in between. The germline CDR1 and CDR2 sequences are SGHAT and FQNNGV. The length of the CDR3 is 14 residues. CDR3 DNA sequence: TGTGCCAGCAGCTTGAGGTGGAACCAAGAGACCCAGTACTTC. Encoded protein: CASSLRWNQETQYF. Together with reference TRBV11-2 and TRBJ2-5, the CDR3 gives the full variable domain: EAGVAQSPRYKIIEKRQSVAFWCNPISGHATLYWYQQILGQGPKLLIQFQNNGVVDDSQLPKDRFSAERLKGVDSTLKIQPAKLEDSAVYLCASSLRWNQETQYFGPGTRLLVL.